The sequence of this TCR beta chain was determined in a study of T cells in Graves' hyperthyroidism and ophthalmopathy. Whole-study results and caveats: In the blood, most expanded thyroid clonotypes above 0.001 appeared as well.

Any patient presenting with uncontrolled infection, other autoimmune disease, pregnancy or lactation was left out. Trimming took 2 bases from V and 8 from J, leaving 18 bases between them. Germline assignment: CDR1 SQVTM and CDR2 ANQGSEA. The CDR3 spans 14 residues. Amplified TCR beta CDR3 regions derived from RNA transcripts. First-round RT-PCR of the TCR CDR3 relied on the HTBI primer set. TCRdb used MiXCR to reprocess the multiplex PCR reads, holding one entry per CDR3 protein. The sample has about 660,000 distinct CDR3 sequences; nearly 45% are singletons. This clonotype was observed many times. Its specificity is not known.

The chain recombines TRBV29-1 with TRBJ1-2, with D unclear. The material sequenced was peripheral blood or thyroid tissue (not recorded which). This receptor was identified in an adult man with Graves' disease, either hyperthyroidism or ophthalmopathy (not recorded which). As DNA, the CDR3 is TGCAGCGTTGAATGGTTAAGTGCCCCTAAGGGCTACACCTTC. This translates into CSVEWLSAPKGYTF.